Listed here are 26 T cell receptor beta chains from one sample, sequenced in a study of T cell changes during pregnancy in multiple sclerosis. Profiled with immunoSEQ multiplex PCR; TCRdb holds only in-frame clones, not every one. The data hold over 25,000 clones, with roughly 87% observed a single time. The specimen comprised CD8+ T cells from peripheral blood mononuclear cells, sampled in the second trimester of pregnancy. The origin of the receptors is a female donor with multiple sclerosis, enrolled in a pregnancy study.

V is TRBV9 and J is TRBJ2-1; 7 positions agree with TRBD1. This CDR3 is built from 16 residues. V lost 4 bases and J lost 1; bases outside the gene matches: 8. Germline CDR1 reads SGDLS; CDR2 reads YYNGEE. The CDR3: CASSPGGLSSYNEQFF. The CDR3 bases are TGTGCCAGCAGCCCAGGGGGATTAAGTTCCTACAATGAGCAGTTCTTC.

This sequence joins TRBV7-9 and TRBJ2-1; D possibly corresponds to TRBD1 (7 bases). Trimming shortened V by 6 bases and J by 6 bases, and 21 bases separated the two germline ends. Germline V lookup: CDR1 SEHNR, CDR2 FQNEAQ (reference sequence). The CDR3 is 16 residues long. CDR3 sequence (DNA): TGTGCCAGCAGGCAACTGGGCGGGACAGTGGGCAATGAGCAGTTCTTC. Translation gives CASRQLGGTVGNEQFF.

This rearrangement joins TRBV11-2 to TRBJ2-1; the D gene is possibly TRBD2 (6 bases). CDR1 and CDR2 (germline): SGHAT, FQNNGV. CDR3 length equals 12 residues. Trimming took 8 bases from V and 8 from J, leaving 13 bases between them. The CDR3 is CASGPRRDEQFF. The CDR3 bases are TGTGCCAGCGGACCGAGGAGGGATGAGCAGTTCTTC.

The genes are TRBV25-1 and TRBJ1-6, with D tentatively TRBD1 (6 bases). Germline V gives CDR1 MGHDK, CDR2 SYGVNS. V dropped 4 bases and J dropped 6 bases, with 19 bases sitting between them. The length of the CDR3 is 17 residues. This chain's CDR3 is CASSGPYWTDSNSPLHF. As DNA, the CDR3 is TGTGCCAGCAGTGGACCCTATTGGACAGATTCTAATTCACCCCTCCACTTT.

The V gene is TRBV11-3, the J gene TRBJ1-1; 9 bases fit TRBD1. Trimming took 4 bases from V and 4 from J; bases not matched to a gene: 7. This CDR3 has 15 residues. CDR1 SGHNT and CDR2 YENEEA come from the germline V gene. CDR3 sequence (DNA): TGTGCCAGCAGCTCTGCGACAGGGGGGATCACTGAAGCTTTCTTT. Protein: CASSSATGGITEAFF.

V gene TRBV16 combines with J gene TRBJ1-6, with 9 bases lining up with TRBD1. Germline trimming cut 4 bases from V and 4 bases from J; bases unmatched to any gene: 2. CDR3 length: 15 residues. Germline values: CDR1 KGHSY, CDR2 FQNENV. The CDR3 DNA reads as TGTGCCAGCAGCCCGGGACAGGGTTATAATTCACCCCTCCACTTT. Its translation is CASSPGQGYNSPLHF.

The chain is built from TRBV7-9 and TRBJ1-2; TRBD1 agrees at 7 bases. Germline lookup yields CDR1 SEHNR and CDR2 FQNEAQ (reference sequence). The V and J ends lost 8 bases and 6 bases, in that order; junction bases with no gene match: 6. This CDR3 spans 12 amino acids. CDR3 sequence (DNA): TGTGCCAGCGGACACAGGGGTAATGGCTACACCTTC. Residues: CASGHRGNGYTF.

This clone was observed once. The chain couples TRBV25-1 to TRBJ2-1, with D possibly being TRBD2 (6 bases). Germline V CDR1 and CDR2: MGHDK, SYGVNS. The ends were cut back, 2 bases at V and 7 bases at J, with 18 bases in the middle. The CDR3 runs 16 residues. The CDR3 DNA sequence: TGTGCCAGCAGTGAAGTTGATGGCGGGGAATGGAATGAGCAGTTCTTC. As protein: CASSEVDGGEWNEQFF.

This clone has only one observation. The chain uses TRBV7-9 and TRBJ2-4; D is ambiguous. Germline V gives CDR1 SEHNR, CDR2 FQNEAQ (reference sequence). The CDR3 has 16 amino acids. Trimming removed 7 bases at V and 0 bases at J, with 16 bases between. As DNA, the CDR3 is TGTGCCAGCACTACATGGGCAGACATAGCCAAAAACATTCAGTACTTC. It is translated as CASTTWADIAKNIQYF.

This clone has a count of ten or more. This chain uses TRBV6-1 with TRBJ2-3, with TRBD2 matching over 8 bases. Germline assignment: CDR1 MNHNS and CDR2 SASEGT. This CDR3 is built from 15 residues. The ends lost 3 bases at V and 0 bases at J; junction bases unmatched: 2. In DNA, the CDR3 is TGTGCCAGCAGTGAGATAGCGGGGAGCACAGATACGCAGTATTTT. Its translation is CASSEIAGSTDTQYF.

V usage is TRBV5-1 and J usage is TRBJ2-1; D might be TRBD2 (6 bases). Germline V CDR1 and CDR2: SGHRS, YFSETQ. This CDR3 is built from 13 residues. Between the trimmed V and J ends, which lost 4 bases and 6 bases, there was a span of 11 bases. CDR3 residues: CASSAGLPNEQFF. CDR3 DNA sequence: TGCGCCAGCAGCGCGGGACTGCCCAATGAGCAGTTCTTC. Filled out from reference TRBV5-1 and TRBJ2-1, the complete variable domain reads KAGVTQTPRYLIKTRGQQVTLSCSPISGHRSVSWYQQTPGQGLQFLFEYFSETQRNKGNFPGRFSGRQFSNSRSEMNVSTLELGDSALYLCASSAGLPNEQFFGPGTRLTVL.

This clone was seen a few times. The chain joins TRBV11-1 to TRBJ2-7; D is unresolved. V lost 2 bases to trimming and J lost 2 bases, with 16 bases between them. The V gene's germline CDR1 is SGHAT and CDR2 FQDESV (reference sequence). The CDR3 runs to 16 residues. The CDR3 nucleotides read TGTGCCAGCAGCTTAACCGATCAGGAAATTCCCTACGAGCAGTACTTC. Translation: CASSLTDQEIPYEQYF.

The chain carries TRBV9 and TRBJ2-3; D is uncertain. CDR3 length: 13 amino acids. V was clipped by 0 bases and J by 3 bases, with 5 bases between them. Looked up from germline, CDR1 is SGDLS and CDR2 is YYNGEE. CDR3 DNA: TGTGCCAGCAGCGTAGGTCTGACAGATACGCAGTATTTT. This translates into CASSVGLTDTQYF.

The chain recombines TRBV4-3 with TRBJ2-3; 9 bases match TRBD2. CDR1 is LGHNA and CDR2 is YSLEER in the germline V gene. V lost 3 bases and J lost 3; bases outside the gene matches: 7. This CDR3 spans 16 amino acids. The CDR3 nucleotides are TGCGCCAGCAGCCACGGCGCGGGGGGGCAAACAGATACGCAGTATTTT. As protein: CASSHGAGGQTDTQYF.

This clone was observed a few times. The chain is built from TRBV28 and TRBJ2-1; 11 nucleotides align to TRBD2. V dropped 3 bases and J dropped 7; count of bases not matched to a gene: 11. Germline CDR1 is MDHEN and CDR2 is SYDVKM. CDR3 length: 17 amino acids. The CDR3 DNA sequence: TGTGCCAGCAGTTTCCCGTTGCGACTAGCGGGAAAGAATGAGCAGTTCTTC. Residues: CASSFPLRLAGKNEQFF.

The CDR3 region has the DNA TGTGCCAGTAGTGGCCGGGAGGGCAATCAGCCCCAGCATTTT. Translated: CASSGREGNQPQHF. This chain links TRBV19 with TRBJ1-5; D is unclear. V was cut by 5 bases and J by 2 bases, with 10 bases left in between. CDR3 length: 14 amino acids. CDR1 and CDR2 (germline): LNHDA, SQIVND (reference sequence).

This clone is a singleton in its sample. The genes are TRBV9 and TRBJ1-3; D is possibly TRBD1 (6 bases). V lost 2 bases and J 1 base, leaving 7 bases between the germline ends. The CDR3 is made up of 14 amino acids. Germline V CDR1 and CDR2: SGDLS, YYNGEE. The CDR3 spells CASSVGTSGNTIYF. DNA for the CDR3: TGTGCCAGCAGCGTTGGGACATCTGGAAACACCATATATTTT. Full variable domain (remainder filled in from reference TRBV9 and TRBJ1-3): DSGVTQTPKHLITATGQRVTLRCSPRSGDLSVYWYQQSLDQGLQFLIQYYNGEERAKGNILERFSAQQFPDLHSELNLSSLELGDSALYFCASSVGTSGNTIYFGEGSWLTVV.

This chain links TRBV27 with TRBJ2-2, with a possible D match to TRBD2 (6 bases). Germline V CDR1 and CDR2: MNHEY, SMNVEV (reference sequence). This CDR3 has 16 residues. V lost 8 bases and J 1 base, leaving 17 bases between the germline ends. The CDR3 DNA reads as TGTGCCAGCGAGCCCGTCGGCGGGGTGAACACCGGGGAGCTGTTTTTT. Translated, it gives CASEPVGGVNTGELFF.

This clone has more than one count but fewer than ten. The CDR3 protein is CASSLLLAGDTGELFF. The CDR3 DNA follows: TGTGCCAGCAGCTTACTTCTAGCGGGAGACACCGGGGAGCTGTTTTTT. The rearrangement uses TRBV7-9 and TRBJ2-2; TRBD2 matches at 10 bases. V was pared by 2 bases and J by 3 bases, with 3 bases of the junction left unmatched. CDR1 and CDR2 (germline): SEHNR, FQNEAQ (reference sequence). This CDR3 spans 16 amino acids.

The chain employs TRBV5-1 and TRBJ1-2; 12 bases are a match to TRBD1. The CDR3 is 18 residues long. V shed 3 bases, J shed 0 bases, and the junction held 9 bases outside the gene matches. Per the germline V gene, CDR1 is SGHRS and CDR2 is YFSETQ. The CDR3 DNA sequence: TGCGCCAGCAGCTCGGGACAGGGGGCTTTACGGACTAACTATGGCTACACCTTC. Translated: CASSSGQGALRTNYGYTF.

The chain is built from TRBV7-9 and TRBJ2-7; D remains ambiguous. Germline V CDR1 and CDR2: SEHNR, FQNEAQ (reference sequence). Trimming removed 4 bases from V and 4 bases from J, with 8 bases in between. This CDR3 spans 12 amino acids. The CDR3 DNA sequence: TGTGCCAGCAGCTCGCCACTGTACGAGCAGTACTTC. Encoded protein: CASSSPLYEQYF.

The V call is TRBV6-5, the J call TRBJ1-2; 12 bases agree with TRBD1. V lost 9 bases, J lost 3 bases, and 5 bases stayed unmatched. The CDR3 length is 14 residues. Germline V gene sequence: CDR1 MNHEY, CDR2 SVGAGI. In DNA form, the CDR3 reads TGTGCCAGTTCCGGGACAGGGGGCTACTATGGCTACACCTTC. It is translated as CASSGTGGYYGYTF.

The rearrangement uses TRBV11-2 and TRBJ2-6, with TRBD1 matching 8 bases. CDR1 SGHAT and CDR2 FQNNGV come from the germline V gene. The CDR3 has 18 residues. J gave up 0 bases and V 5 bases, and 9 bases lay outside the gene matches. The CDR3 is CASSRYRDRSSGANVLTF. The DNA of the CDR3 is TGTGCCAGCAGCCGGTACCGGGACAGGTCCTCTGGGGCCAACGTCCTGACTTTC.

This clone was counted between two and nine times. The V call is TRBV10-3, the J call TRBJ1-2, with TRBD1 identical over 9 bases. The germline CDR1 and CDR2 sequences are ENHRY and SYGVKD. J lost 8 bases, V lost 0 bases, and 7 bases had no gene match. The CDR3 runs to 15 residues. CDR3 in DNA: TGTGCCATCAGTGAGTCGCGGACAGGGGTGGGCGGCTACACCTTC. Translation: CAISESRTGVGGYTF.

The V call is TRBV4-3, the J call TRBJ1-3; tentative D call: TRBD1 (5 bases). With 0 bases removed from V and 4 bases from J, the gap between germline ends came to 10 bases. CDR1 is LGHNA, CDR2 YSLEER, per germline. The CDR3 length is 15 residues. In nucleotides, the CDR3 is TGCGCCAGCAGCCAAGAGTGGAGGGGAGGAAACACCATATATTTT. This gives the protein CASSQEWRGGNTIYF.

V usage is TRBV5-1 and J usage is TRBJ2-7, with TRBD2 matching 9 bases. The germline V gene has CDR1 SGHRS and CDR2 YFSETQ. This CDR3 spans 15 amino acids. With 0 bases clipped from V and 5 bases from J, the junction kept 6 bases outside the gene matches. As DNA, the CDR3 is TGCGCCAGCAGCTTGGCGGCGGGAGGGCGCGACGAGCAGTACTTC. This encodes CASSLAAGGRDEQYF. Drawing the rest from reference TRBV5-1 and TRBJ2-7, the complete variable domain is KAGVTQTPRYLIKTRGQQVTLSCSPISGHRSVSWYQQTPGQGLQFLFEYFSETQRNKGNFPGRFSGRQFSNSRSEMNVSTLELGDSALYLCASSLAAGGRDEQYFGPGTRLTVT.